The 17 T cell receptor beta chains below all came from one sample that was sequenced in a study of long-term antiretroviral therapy in people with HIV. Investigators performed immunoSEQ version v3.0 at survey level. Profiled with immunoSEQ multiplex PCR; TCRdb holds only in-frame clones, not every one. The sample has tens of thousands of clones, 80% seen once. The specimen comprised unsorted PBMCs, sampled 3.4 years after starting antiretroviral therapy. The receptors originated from a man aged 30-40 years with HIV.

This clone was picked up a small number of times. The chain recombines TRBV7-9 with TRBJ2-7; TRBD2 is a possible D gene (6 bases). The CDR3 consists of 13 residues. Germline V gene lookup returns CDR1 SEHNR and CDR2 FQNEAQ (reference sequence). The CDR3 DNA follows: TGTGTCACCAGGGCGGGGACTCCCTACGAGCAGTACTTC. Its protein product is CVTRAGTPYEQYF.

A few counts support this clone. The V call is TRBV27, the J call TRBJ2-1, with TRBD2 as a possible D gene (5 bases). Germline loops: CDR1 MNHEY, CDR2 SMNVEV (reference sequence). The length of the CDR3 is 13 residues. Trimming removed 2 bases from V and 7 bases from J, with 9 bases in between. The CDR3 loop is CASSLISGNEQFF. CDR3 sequence (DNA): TGTGCCAGCAGTTTAATCTCGGGGAATGAGCAGTTCTTC.

The CDR3 is CASREGAVTGELFF. Here the CDR3 DNA reads TGTGCCAGCAGAGAGGGAGCGGTCACCGGGGAGCTGTTTTTT. The rearrangement links TRBV28 to TRBJ2-2, with D possibly being TRBD2 (5 bases). This CDR3 region has 14 residues. The V gene lost 6 bases and the J gene lost 4 bases, with 12 bases spanning the gap. Germline V gene data show CDR1 as MDHEN and CDR2 as SYDVKM.

A single count supports this clone. The rearrangement joins TRBV25-1 to TRBJ2-5; weak D call: TRBD1 (5 bases). CDR1 is MGHDK, CDR2 SYGVNS, per germline. With 4 bases removed from V and 3 bases from J, the gap between germline ends came to 15 bases. The CDR3 contains 15 residues. The DNA for the CDR3 is TGTGCCAGCAGTGTCTCTTCAGGGCCAAAAGAGACCCAGTACTTC. As protein: CASSVSSGPKETQYF.

The genes are TRBV7-8 and TRBJ1-2, with 9 positions matching TRBD1. V shed 2 bases, J shed 8 bases, and the junction held 9 bases outside the gene matches. CDR1 SGHVS and CDR2 FQNEAQ come from the germline V gene. This CDR3 has 15 amino acids. CDR3 protein: CASSLSGTGPGGYTF. The CDR3 DNA is TGTGCCAGCAGCTTATCCGGGACAGGGCCGGGGGGCTACACCTTC.

The chain joins TRBV5-1 to TRBJ1-1; the match to TRBD1 covers 8 bases. The CDR3 is 13 residues long. Germline V gene lookup returns CDR1 SGHRS and CDR2 YFSETQ. Germline trimming cut 4 bases from V and 3 bases from J; bases unmatched to any gene: 2. The CDR3 is CASSHRGYTEAFF. The CDR3 DNA sequence: TGCGCCAGCAGCCACAGGGGGTACACTGAAGCTTTCTTT.

This clone was recorded a few times. The J gene is TRBJ1-1, the V gene TRBV27; D is ambiguous. V lost 1 base and J 4 bases, leaving 10 bases between the germline ends. The germline V gene encodes CDR1 MNHEY and CDR2 SMNVEV (reference sequence). The CDR3 covers 14 residues. The CDR3 protein is CASSLWGWGTEAFF. The CDR3 DNA sequence: TGTGCCAGCAGTTTATGGGGATGGGGCACTGAAGCTTTCTTT.

V usage is TRBV4-1 and J usage is TRBJ1-2; no firm D call. This CDR3 contains 14 residues. Germline CDR1 and CDR2: MGHRA and YSYEKL. Trimming took 1 base from V and 3 from J, leaving 9 bases between them. This CDR3 reads CASSQGAIHYGYTF. The CDR3 DNA is TGCGCCAGCAGCCAAGGTGCCATTCACTATGGCTACACCTTC.

This clone was seen only once. The rearrangement uses TRBV18 and TRBJ1-2, with TRBD1 as a possible D gene (6 bases). Germline V gene sequence: CDR1 KGHSH, CDR2 LQKENI. V gave up 2 bases and J gave up 8 bases, with 12 bases separating them. The CDR3 has 13 residues. The CDR3 DNA follows: TGTGCCAGCTCACCAGAGGACAGCCTCGGCTACACCTTC. As protein: CASSPEDSLGYTF.

The chain links TRBV7-6 to TRBJ2-7; D remains unclear. This CDR3 has 11 residues. Trimming stripped 4 bases from V and 7 bases from J, with 8 bases between. Per germline, CDR1 SGHVS and CDR2 FNYEAQ. CDR3 sequence reads: CASSSFGEQYF. The DNA for the CDR3 is TGTGCCAGCAGCTCTTTCGGGGAGCAGTACTTC.

The V call is TRBV7-2, the J call TRBJ1-2; D might be TRBD1 (5 bases). The CDR3 contains 15 residues. Trimming cost V 5 bases and J 0 bases, with 13 bases left between them. Looked up from germline, CDR1 is SGHTA and CDR2 is FQGNSA. CDR3 sequence reads: CASSPTGQTNYGYTF. CDR3 DNA sequence: TGTGCCAGCAGCCCGACGGGGCAGACTAACTATGGCTACACCTTC.

J is TRBJ2-7 and V is TRBV4-3; TRBD2 matches 9 bases. CDR1 and CDR2 from the germline V gene are LGHNA and YSLEER. The V and J ends lost 4 bases and 3 bases, in that order; junction bases with no gene match: 10. CDR3 length: 16 amino acids. Here the CDR3 reads CASSLESAGGDYEQYF. The CDR3 DNA reads TGCGCCAGCAGCCTAGAGTCAGCGGGAGGCGACTACGAGCAGTACTTC.

This clone was detected a few times. This rearrangement joins TRBV16 to TRBJ2-7; TRBD1 matches 9 bases. CDR3 length: 14 residues. Trimming took 4 bases from V and 4 from J; bases not matched to a gene: 5. Per germline, CDR1 KGHSY and CDR2 FQNENV. This CDR3 is CASSRTGVGYEQYF. Written as DNA, the CDR3 is TGTGCCAGCAGCCGGACAGGGGTAGGTTACGAGCAGTACTTC.

The chain combines TRBV7-8 with TRBJ1-5; possible D gene TRBD1, 6 bases. Trimming pared 2 bases from V and 6 bases from J, leaving 11 bases between. Germline V gene data show CDR1 as SGHVS and CDR2 as FQNEAQ. The CDR3 sequence is 14 residues long. The CDR3 reads CASSLMGGGQPQHF. The DNA of the CDR3 is TGTGCCAGCAGCTTAATGGGGGGCGGTCAGCCCCAGCATTTT.

The chain couples TRBV6-6 to TRBJ2-7, with a weak D call TRBD1 (5 bases). The CDR3 covers 14 residues. Between the trimmed V and J ends, which lost 2 bases and 2 bases, there was a span of 10 bases. Germline V gene data show CDR1 as MNHNY and CDR2 as SVGAGI (reference sequence). CDR3 region: CASSYGAATYEQYF. For the CDR3, the DNA is TGTGCCAGCAGTTACGGGGCGGCAACCTACGAGCAGTACTTC.

This chain links TRBV19 with TRBJ2-2; no clear D gene. Germline values: CDR1 LNHDA, CDR2 SQIVND (reference sequence). V shed 6 bases and J shed 2 bases, with 10 bases lying between them. The CDR3 loop spans 14 amino acids. The CDR3 loop is CASSPSYNTGELFF. The CDR3 DNA sequence: TGTGCCAGTAGCCCAAGTTACAACACCGGGGAGCTGTTTTTT.

The chain combines TRBV29-1 with TRBJ2-5; D gene uncertain. The CDR3 is 10 residues long. Germline CDR1 SQVTM, CDR2 ANQGSEA. V dropped 7 bases and J dropped 1 base, with 4 bases sitting between them. CDR3 sequence reads: CSAFQETQYF. The CDR3 DNA reads as TGCAGCGCTTTCCAAGAGACCCAGTACTTC.